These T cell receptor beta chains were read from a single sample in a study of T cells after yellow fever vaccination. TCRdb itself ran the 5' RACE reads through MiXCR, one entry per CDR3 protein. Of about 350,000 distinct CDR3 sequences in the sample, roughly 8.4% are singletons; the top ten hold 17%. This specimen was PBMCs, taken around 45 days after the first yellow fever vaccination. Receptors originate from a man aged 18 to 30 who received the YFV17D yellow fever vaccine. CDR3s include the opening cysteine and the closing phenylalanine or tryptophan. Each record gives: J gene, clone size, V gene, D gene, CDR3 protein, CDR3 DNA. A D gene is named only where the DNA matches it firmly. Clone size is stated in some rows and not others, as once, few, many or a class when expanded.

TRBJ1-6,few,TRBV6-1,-,CASSPIGRNSPLHF,TGTGCCAGCAGTCCTATTGGGCGTAATTCACCCCTCCACTTT
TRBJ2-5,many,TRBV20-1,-,CSARGGGGETQYF,TGCAGTGCTAGAGGGGGGGGCGGAGAGACCCAGTACTTC
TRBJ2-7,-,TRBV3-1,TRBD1,CASSHRQGFYEQYF,TGTGCCAGCAGCCACCGACAGGGTTTCTACGAGCAGTACTTC
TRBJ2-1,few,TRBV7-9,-,CASSLSPRGRGNEQFF,TGTGCCAGCAGCTTGTCCCCAAGGGGCCGGGGCAATGAGCAGTTCTTC
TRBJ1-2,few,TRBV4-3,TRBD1,CASSRDRDFNYGYTF,TGCGCCAGCAGCCGAGACAGGGATTTTAACTATGGCTACACCTTC
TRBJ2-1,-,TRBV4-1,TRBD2,CASSRGSGGPPYNEQFF,TGCGCCAGCAGCCGAGGTAGCGGGGGTCCCCCCTACAATGAGCAGTTCTTC
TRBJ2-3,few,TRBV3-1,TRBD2,CAFSPPLRLAGALGTQYF,TGTGCCTTCAGTCCCCCACTTCGACTAGCGGGGGCCCTAGGGACGCAGTATTTT
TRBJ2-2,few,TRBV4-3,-,CASSQEGYTGELFF,TGCGCCAGCAGCCAAGAAGGCTACACCGGGGAGCTGTTTTTT
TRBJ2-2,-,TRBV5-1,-,CASSLESSLGELFF,TGCGCCAGCAGCTTGGAAAGTTCCTTGGGGGAGCTGTTTTTT
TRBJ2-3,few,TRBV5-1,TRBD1,CASKDRGQVGDTQYF,TGCGCCAGTAAGGACAGGGGGCAAGTAGGAGATACGCAGTATTTT
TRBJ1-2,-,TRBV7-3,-,CASSPGPISNYGYTF,TGTGCCAGCAGCCCCGGACCAATTTCAAACTATGGCTACACCTTC
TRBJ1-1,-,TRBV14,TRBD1,CASSSTGGRTEAFF,TGTGCCAGCAGCTCGACAGGGGGCCGCACTGAAGCTTTCTTT
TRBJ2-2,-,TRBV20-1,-,CSATRASGELFF,TGCAGTGCCACGCGAGCGTCCGGGGAGCTGTTTTTT
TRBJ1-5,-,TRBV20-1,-,CSAVINSNQPQHF,TGCAGTGCAGTGATTAATAGCAATCAGCCCCAGCATTTT
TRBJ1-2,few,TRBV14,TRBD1,CASSQDRGTVGYGYTF,TGTGCCAGCAGCCAAGATCGGGGGACAGTGGGGTATGGCTACACCTTC
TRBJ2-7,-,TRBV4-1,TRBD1,CASSQDGYRGYYEQYF,TGCGCCAGCAGCCAAGACGGATACAGGGGGTACTACGAGCAGTACTTC
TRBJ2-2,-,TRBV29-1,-,CSVRRGHTGELFF,TGCAGCGTTCGGCGGGGTCACACCGGGGAGCTGTTTTTT
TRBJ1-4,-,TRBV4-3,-,CASSQDPTADNEKLFF,TGCGCCAGCAGCCAAGACCCGACTGCCGATAATGAAAAACTGTTTTTT
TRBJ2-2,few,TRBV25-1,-,CASTPPANTGELFF,TGTGCCAGCACACCCCCCGCGAACACCGGGGAGCTGTTTTTT
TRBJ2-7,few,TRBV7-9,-,CASSLDRVEQYF,TGTGCCAGCAGCTTAGACCGCGTCGAGCAGTACTTC
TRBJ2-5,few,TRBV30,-,CAWSVRETQYF,TGTGCCTGGAGTGTACGAGAGACCCAGTACTTC
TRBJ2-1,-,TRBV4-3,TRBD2,CASSPGLGGVYNEQFF,TGCGCCAGCAGCCCGGGTTTGGGGGGGGTCTACAATGAGCAGTTCTTC
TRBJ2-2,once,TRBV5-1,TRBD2,CASSLRLAGENTGELFF,TGCGCCAGCAGCTTACGGCTAGCGGGGGAGAACACCGGGGAGCTGTTTTTT
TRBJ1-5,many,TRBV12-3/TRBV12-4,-,CASSDTRIQPQHF,TGTGCCAGTTCGGACACAAGGATACAGCCCCAGCATTTT
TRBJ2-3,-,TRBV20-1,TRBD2,CSASAPYSRGVTDTQYF,TGCAGTGCTAGTGCTCCCTACTCGCGGGGGGTCACAGATACGCAGTATTTT
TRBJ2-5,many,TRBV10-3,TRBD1,CAISEDRGIETQYF,TGTGCCATCAGTGAGGACAGGGGTATAGAGACCCAGTACTTC
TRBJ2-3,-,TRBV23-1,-,CASSQDMSTTPYTDTQYF,TGCGCCAGCAGTCAAGATATGTCTACCACCCCCTACACAGATACGCAGTATTTT